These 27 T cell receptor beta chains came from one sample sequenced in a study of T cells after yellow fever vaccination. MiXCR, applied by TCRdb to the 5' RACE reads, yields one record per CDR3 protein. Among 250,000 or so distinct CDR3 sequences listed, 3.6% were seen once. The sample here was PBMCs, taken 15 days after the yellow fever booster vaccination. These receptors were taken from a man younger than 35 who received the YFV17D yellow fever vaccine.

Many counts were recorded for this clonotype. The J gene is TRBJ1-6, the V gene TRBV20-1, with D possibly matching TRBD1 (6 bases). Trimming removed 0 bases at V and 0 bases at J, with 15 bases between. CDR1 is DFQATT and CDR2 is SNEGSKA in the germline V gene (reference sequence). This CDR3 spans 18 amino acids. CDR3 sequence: CSARDQYQGSSYNSPLHF. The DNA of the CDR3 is TGCAGTGCTAGAGATCAGTATCAGGGGAGCTCCTATAATTCACCCCTCCACTTT.

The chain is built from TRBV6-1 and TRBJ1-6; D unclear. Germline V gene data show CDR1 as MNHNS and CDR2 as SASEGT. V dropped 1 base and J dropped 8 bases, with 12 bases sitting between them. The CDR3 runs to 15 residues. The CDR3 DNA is TGTGCCAGCAGTGAAGTTTTGGCAGCCGATTCACCCCTCCACTTT. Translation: CASSEVLAADSPLHF.

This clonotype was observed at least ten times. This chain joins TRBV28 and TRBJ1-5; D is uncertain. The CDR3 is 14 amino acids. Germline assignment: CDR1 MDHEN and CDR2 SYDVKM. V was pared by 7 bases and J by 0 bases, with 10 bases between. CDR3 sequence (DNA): TGTGCCAGCAATCGGTTCACTAGCAATCAGCCCCAGCATTTT. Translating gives CASNRFTSNQPQHF.

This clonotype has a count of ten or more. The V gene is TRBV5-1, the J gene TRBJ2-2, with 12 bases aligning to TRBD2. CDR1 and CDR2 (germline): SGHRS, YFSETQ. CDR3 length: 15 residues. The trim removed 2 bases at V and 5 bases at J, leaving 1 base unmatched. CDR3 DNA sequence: TGCGCCAGCAGCTTAGGGACTAGCGGGACCGGGGAGCTGTTTTTT. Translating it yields CASSLGTSGTGELFF.

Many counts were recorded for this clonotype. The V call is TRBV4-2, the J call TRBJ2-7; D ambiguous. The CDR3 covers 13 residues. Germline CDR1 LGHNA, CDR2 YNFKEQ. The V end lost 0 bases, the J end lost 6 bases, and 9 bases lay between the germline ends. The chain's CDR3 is CASSQDWATEQYV. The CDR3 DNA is TGTGCCAGCAGCCAAGATTGGGCCACCGAGCAGTACGTC.

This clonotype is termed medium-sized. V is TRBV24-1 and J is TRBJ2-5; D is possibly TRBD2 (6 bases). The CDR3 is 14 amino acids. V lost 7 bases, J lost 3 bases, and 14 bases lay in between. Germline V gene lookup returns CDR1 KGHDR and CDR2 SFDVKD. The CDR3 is CATSGWGEEETQYF. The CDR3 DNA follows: TGTGCCACCAGCGGATGGGGGGAGGAAGAGACCCAGTACTTC.

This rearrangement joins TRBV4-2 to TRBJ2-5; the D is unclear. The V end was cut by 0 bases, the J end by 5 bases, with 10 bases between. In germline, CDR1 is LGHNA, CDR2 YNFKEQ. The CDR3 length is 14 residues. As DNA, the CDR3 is TGTGCCAGCAGCCAAGATTGGAACATGGAGACCCAGTACTTC. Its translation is CASSQDWNMETQYF.

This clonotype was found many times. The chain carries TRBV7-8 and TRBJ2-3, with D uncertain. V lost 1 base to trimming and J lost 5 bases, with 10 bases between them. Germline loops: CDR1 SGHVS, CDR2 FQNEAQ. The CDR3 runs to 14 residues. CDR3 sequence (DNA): TGTGCCAGCAGCTTAGATGGGCCGTTAGATACGCAGTATTTT. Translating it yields CASSLDGPLDTQYF.

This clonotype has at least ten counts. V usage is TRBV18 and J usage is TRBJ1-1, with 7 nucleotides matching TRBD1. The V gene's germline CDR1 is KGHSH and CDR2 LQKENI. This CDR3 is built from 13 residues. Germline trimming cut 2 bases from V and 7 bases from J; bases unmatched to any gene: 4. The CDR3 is CASSPDRAHEAFF. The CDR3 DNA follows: TGTGCCAGCTCACCAGACAGGGCCCATGAAGCTTTCTTT. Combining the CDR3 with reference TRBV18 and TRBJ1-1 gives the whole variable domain NAGVMQNPRHLVRRRGQEARLRCSPMKGHSHVYWYRQLPEEGLKFMVYLQKENIIDESGMPKERFSAEFPKEGPSILRIQQVVRGDSAAYFCASSPDRAHEAFFGQGTRLTVV.

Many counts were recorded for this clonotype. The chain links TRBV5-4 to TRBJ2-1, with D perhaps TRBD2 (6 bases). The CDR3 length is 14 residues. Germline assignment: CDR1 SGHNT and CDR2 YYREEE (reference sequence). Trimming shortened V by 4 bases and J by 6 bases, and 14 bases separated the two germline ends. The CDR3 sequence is CASSPWRGRNEQFF. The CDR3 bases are TGTGCCAGCAGCCCCTGGAGGGGTCGCAATGAGCAGTTCTTC.

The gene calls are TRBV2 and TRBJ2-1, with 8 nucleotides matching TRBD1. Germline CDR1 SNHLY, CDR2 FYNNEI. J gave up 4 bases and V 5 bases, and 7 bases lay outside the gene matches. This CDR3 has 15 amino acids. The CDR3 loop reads CASSNRGVFYNEQFF. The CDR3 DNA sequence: TGTGCCAGCAGTAACAGGGGGGTTTTTTACAATGAGCAGTTCTTC.

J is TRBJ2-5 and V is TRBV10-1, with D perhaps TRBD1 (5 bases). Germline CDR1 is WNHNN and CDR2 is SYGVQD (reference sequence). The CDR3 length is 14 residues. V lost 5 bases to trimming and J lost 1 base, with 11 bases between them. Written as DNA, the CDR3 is TGCGCCAGCAGTCTCTCAGGGTTCCAAGAGACCCAGTACTTC. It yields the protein CASSLSGFQETQYF.

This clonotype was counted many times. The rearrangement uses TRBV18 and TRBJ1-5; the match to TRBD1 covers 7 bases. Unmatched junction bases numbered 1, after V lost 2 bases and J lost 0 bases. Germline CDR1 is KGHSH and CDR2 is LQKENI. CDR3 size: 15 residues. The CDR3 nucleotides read TGTGCCAGCTCACCAAACAGGGGTAGCAATCAGCCCCAGCATTTT. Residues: CASSPNRGSNQPQHF.

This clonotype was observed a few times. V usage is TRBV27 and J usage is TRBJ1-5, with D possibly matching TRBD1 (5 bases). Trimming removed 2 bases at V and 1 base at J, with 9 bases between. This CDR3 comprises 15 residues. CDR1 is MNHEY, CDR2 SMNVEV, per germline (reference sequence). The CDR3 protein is CASSLGRDSNQPQHF. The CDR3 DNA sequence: TGTGCCAGCAGTTTAGGCAGGGACAGCAATCAGCCCCAGCATTTT.

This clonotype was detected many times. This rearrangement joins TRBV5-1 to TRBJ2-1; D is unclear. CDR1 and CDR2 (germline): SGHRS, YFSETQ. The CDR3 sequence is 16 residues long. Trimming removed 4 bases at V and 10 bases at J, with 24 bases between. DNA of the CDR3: TGCGCCAGCAGCCCACTCGAACCGGGTCTTTTCGGGGAGCAGTTCTTC. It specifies CASSPLEPGLFGEQFF.

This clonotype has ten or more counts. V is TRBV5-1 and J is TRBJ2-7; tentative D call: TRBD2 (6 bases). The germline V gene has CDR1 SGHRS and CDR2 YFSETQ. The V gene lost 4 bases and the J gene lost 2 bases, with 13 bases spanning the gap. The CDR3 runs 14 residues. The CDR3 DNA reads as TGCGCCAGCAGCCCCCCGGGGGTAGCCTACGAGCAGTACTTC. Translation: CASSPPGVAYEQYF.

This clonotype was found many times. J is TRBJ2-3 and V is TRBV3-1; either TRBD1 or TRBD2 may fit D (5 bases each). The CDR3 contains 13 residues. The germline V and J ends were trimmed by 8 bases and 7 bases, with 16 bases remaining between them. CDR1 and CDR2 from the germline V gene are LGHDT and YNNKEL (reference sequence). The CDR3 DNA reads TGTGCCAGCGCCTTCCGGGACGCTAATACGCAGTATTTT. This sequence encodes CASAFRDANTQYF.

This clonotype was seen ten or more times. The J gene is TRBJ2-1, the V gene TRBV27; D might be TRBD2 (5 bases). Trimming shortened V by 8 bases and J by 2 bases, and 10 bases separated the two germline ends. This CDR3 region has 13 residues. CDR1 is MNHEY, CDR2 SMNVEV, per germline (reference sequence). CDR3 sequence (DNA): TGTGCCAGCGCCTCGGGAACCTACAATGAGCAGTTCTTC. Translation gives CASASGTYNEQFF.

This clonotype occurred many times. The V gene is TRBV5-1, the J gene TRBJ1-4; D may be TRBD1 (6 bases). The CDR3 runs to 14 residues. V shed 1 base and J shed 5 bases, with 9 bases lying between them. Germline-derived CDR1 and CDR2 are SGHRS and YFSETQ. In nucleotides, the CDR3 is TGCGCCAGCAGCTTGAGGACAGCGAATGAAAAACTGTTTTTT. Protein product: CASSLRTANEKLFF.

CDR3 amino acids: CASSARSGTSGSGQFF. The CDR3 nucleotides read TGTGCCAGCAGTGCAAGGTCCGGGACTAGCGGGTCCGGCCAGTTCTTC. The chain links TRBV2 to TRBJ2-1, with TRBD2 matching over 12 bases. Germline V gene lookup returns CDR1 SNHLY and CDR2 FYNNEI. V dropped 4 bases and J dropped 13; count of bases not matched to a gene: 14. The CDR3 consists of 16 residues.

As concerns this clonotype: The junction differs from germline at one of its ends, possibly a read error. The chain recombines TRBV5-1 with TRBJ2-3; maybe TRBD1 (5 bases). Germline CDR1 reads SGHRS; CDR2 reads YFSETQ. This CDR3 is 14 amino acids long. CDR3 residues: CDSSLGGATDTQYF. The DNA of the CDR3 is TGCGACAGCAGCTTGGGTGGGGCCACAGATACGCAGTATTTT.

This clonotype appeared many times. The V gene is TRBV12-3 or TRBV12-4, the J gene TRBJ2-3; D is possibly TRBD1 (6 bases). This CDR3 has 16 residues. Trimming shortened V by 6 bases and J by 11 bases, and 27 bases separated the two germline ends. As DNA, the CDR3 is TGTGCCAGCAGCCGCAACTCCGGGACACCGGCGACGCGGCAGTATTTT. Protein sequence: CASSRNSGTPATRQYF.

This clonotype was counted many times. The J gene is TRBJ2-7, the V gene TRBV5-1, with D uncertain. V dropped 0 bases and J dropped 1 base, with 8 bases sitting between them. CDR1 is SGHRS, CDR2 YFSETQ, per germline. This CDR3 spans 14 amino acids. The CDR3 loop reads CASSLVTDSYEQYF. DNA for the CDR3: TGCGCCAGCAGCTTGGTGACCGATTCCTACGAGCAGTACTTC. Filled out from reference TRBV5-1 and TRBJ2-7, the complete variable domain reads KAGVTQTPRYLIKTRGQQVTLSCSPISGHRSVSWYQQTPGQGLQFLFEYFSETQRNKGNFPGRFSGRQFSNSRSEMNVSTLELGDSALYLCASSLVTDSYEQYFGPGTRLTVT.

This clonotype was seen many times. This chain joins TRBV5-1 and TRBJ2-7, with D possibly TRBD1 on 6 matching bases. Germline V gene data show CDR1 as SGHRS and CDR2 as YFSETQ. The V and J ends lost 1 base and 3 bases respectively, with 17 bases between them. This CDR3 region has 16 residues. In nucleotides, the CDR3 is TGCGCCAGCAGCTTGTCTGTGGGCCAGGGGATCTACGAGCAGTACTTC. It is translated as CASSLSVGQGIYEQYF. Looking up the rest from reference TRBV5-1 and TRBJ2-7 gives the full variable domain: KAGVTQTPRYLIKTRGQQVTLSCSPISGHRSVSWYQQTPGQGLQFLFEYFSETQRNKGNFPGRFSGRQFSNSRSEMNVSTLELGDSALYLCASSLSVGQGIYEQYFGPGTRLTVT.

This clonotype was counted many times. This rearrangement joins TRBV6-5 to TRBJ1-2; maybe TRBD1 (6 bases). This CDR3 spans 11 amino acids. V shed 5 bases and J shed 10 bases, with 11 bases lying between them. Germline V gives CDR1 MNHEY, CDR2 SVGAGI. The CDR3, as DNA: TGTGCCAGCAGTCGGAGGGGGGACTACACCTTC. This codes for CASSRRGDYTF.

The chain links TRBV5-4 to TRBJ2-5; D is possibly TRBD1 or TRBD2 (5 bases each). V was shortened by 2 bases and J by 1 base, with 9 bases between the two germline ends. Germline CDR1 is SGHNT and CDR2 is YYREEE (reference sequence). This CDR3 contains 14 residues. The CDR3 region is CASSFEGPQETQYF. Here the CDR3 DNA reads TGTGCCAGCAGCTTTGAGGGGCCCCAAGAGACCCAGTACTTC.

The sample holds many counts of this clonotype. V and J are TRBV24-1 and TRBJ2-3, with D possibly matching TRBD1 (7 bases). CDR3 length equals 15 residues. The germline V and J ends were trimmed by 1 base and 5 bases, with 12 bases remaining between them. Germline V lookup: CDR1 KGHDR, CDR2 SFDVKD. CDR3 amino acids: CATSDLNRGGDTQYF. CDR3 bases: TGTGCCACCAGTGATTTAAACAGGGGAGGAGATACGCAGTATTTT.